The 18 T cell receptor beta chains presented below share a single source sample, sequenced in a study of identical twins. TCRdb passed the 5' RACE reads through MiXCR, listing each CDR3 protein once. The sample holds 650,000 to 750,000 distinct CDR3 sequences; less than 25% are singletons and the top ten take 4% to 5.5%. A further study also used this sample, focusing on T cells expressing NK-cell markers.

The sequenced sample was PBMCs. These receptors all stem from a woman between 18 and 30 years old in good health.

This clonotype was seen just once. The chain uses TRBV30 and TRBJ2-2; D is tentatively TRBD1 or TRBD2 (5 bases each). This CDR3 has 11 amino acids. In germline, CDR1 is GTSNPN, CDR2 SVGIG (reference sequence). V lost 6 bases to trimming and J lost 9 bases, with 11 bases between them. Here the CDR3 reads CACHEGRELFF. The CDR3 coding sequence is TGTGCCTGCCACGAGGGGCGGGAGCTGTTTTTT.

This clonotype was seen more than once but under ten times. The CDR3 sequence is CASSEHLGVEQFF. In nucleotides, the CDR3 is TGTGCCAGCAGTGAGCACCTAGGGGTTGAGCAGTTCTTC. The rearrangement links TRBV6-1 to TRBJ2-1; the D gene is possibly TRBD1 (5 bases). V gave up 3 bases and J gave up 9 bases, with 12 bases separating them. Germline V CDR1 and CDR2: MNHNS, SASEGT. The CDR3 is made up of 13 amino acids.

Many counts were recorded for this clonotype. This chain connects TRBV18 to TRBJ2-3, with D unresolved. This CDR3 comprises 14 residues. Trimming took off 2 bases at V and 1 base at J, with 7 bases between the two ends. Germline lookup yields CDR1 KGHSH and CDR2 LQKENI. The CDR3 region is CASSPYKGTDTQYF. The CDR3 DNA reads as TGTGCCAGCTCACCATATAAGGGCACAGATACGCAGTATTTT.

The rearrangement uses TRBV5-1 and TRBJ2-1; D remains ambiguous. The germline V gene has CDR1 SGHRS and CDR2 YFSETQ. V gave up 1 base and J gave up 0 bases, with 11 bases separating them. This CDR3 has 16 amino acids. CDR3 loop: CASSLQVVGSYNEQFF. CDR3 sequence (DNA): TGCGCCAGCAGCTTGCAGGTCGTAGGCTCCTACAATGAGCAGTTCTTC.

This clonotype was counted a few times. The chain employs TRBV6-2 or TRBV6-3 and TRBJ2-1; 10 nucleotides match TRBD1. With V trimmed by 5 bases and J by 7 bases, 11 bases remained unmatched. Germline V lookup: CDR1 MNHEY, CDR2 SVGEGT. The length of the CDR3 is 16 residues. CDR3 residues: CASSGDRGIVLNEQFF. The DNA of the CDR3 is TGTGCCAGCAGTGGGGACAGGGGAATTGTCCTAAATGAGCAGTTCTTC.

Concerning this clonotype: Compared with germline, one end of the junction differs, possibly owing to a read error. This sequence joins TRBV12-3 or TRBV12-4 and TRBJ2-3; 8 bases fit TRBD1. The CDR3 contains 15 residues. The CDR3 DNA is TGTGCCAGCAGTGTCGACAGGGGCTACACAGTTACGCAGTATTTT. It yields the protein CASSVDRGYTVTQYF.

This clonotype appeared a few times. The genes are TRBV12-3 or TRBV12-4 and TRBJ1-5; D gene unclear. The CDR3 sequence is 14 residues long. The V end lost 3 bases, the J end lost 5 bases, and 11 bases lay between the germline ends. The CDR3 nucleotides are TGTGCCAGCAGTTTTTCAGGCCGCGATCAGCCCCAGCATTTT. It translates to CASSFSGRDQPQHF.

J is TRBJ2-6 and V is TRBV20-1; 10 bases agree with TRBD2. The ends lost 2 bases at V and 0 bases at J; junction bases unmatched: 7. The germline V gene encodes CDR1 DFQATT and CDR2 SNEGSKA (reference sequence). CDR3 length: 18 residues. The CDR3 DNA reads TGCAGTGCTAGACGAACTAGCGGGATACACTCTGGGGCCAACGTCCTGACTTTC. Translating gives CSARRTSGIHSGANVLTF.

This clonotype was observed a few times. The chain joins TRBV6-5 to TRBJ2-3; D remains ambiguous. Germline assignment: CDR1 MNHEY and CDR2 SVGAGI. The CDR3 runs to 15 residues. Trimming cost V 2 bases and J 3 bases, with 12 bases left between them. The CDR3: CASSYTATRTDTQYF. CDR3 in DNA: TGTGCCAGCAGTTACACCGCGACCCGGACAGATACGCAGTATTTT.

This clonotype was seen ten or more times. The chain employs TRBV12-3 or TRBV12-4 and TRBJ2-1; 15 bases are shared with TRBD2. V was clipped by 5 bases and J by 8 bases; unmatched bases: 10. The CDR3 length is 17 residues. In DNA form, the CDR3 reads TGTGCCAGCAGTCCCGGGACTAGCGGGAGGTTAAGGGATGAGCAGTTCTTC. Its translation is CASSPGTSGRLRDEQFF.

V gene TRBV20-1 combines with J gene TRBJ1-1; no firm D call. Germline V gene lookup returns CDR1 DFQATT and CDR2 SNEGSKA (reference sequence). V was clipped by 2 bases and J by 1 base, with 11 bases between them. The CDR3 has 14 amino acids. The CDR3: CSARYGSANTEAFF. The CDR3 nucleotides are TGCAGTGCTAGATACGGGTCCGCGAACACTGAAGCTTTCTTT.

The V and J genes are TRBV6-1 and TRBJ1-2; TRBD1 might be the D (5 bases). Germline loops: CDR1 MNHNS, CDR2 SASEGT. V was pared by 6 bases and J by 6 bases, with 23 bases between. This CDR3 has 16 residues. The CDR3 spells CASSLSGGGWLDGYTF. Written as DNA, the CDR3 is TGTGCCAGCAGCCTCTCGGGCGGGGGGTGGTTAGATGGCTACACCTTC.

This clonotype was observed a handful of times. The genes are TRBV20-1 and TRBJ1-1; maybe TRBD1 (5 bases). In germline, CDR1 is DFQATT, CDR2 SNEGSKA (reference sequence). Trimming pared 7 bases from V and 5 bases from J, leaving 17 bases between. The CDR3 covers 13 residues. The CDR3 is CSVPGRGGTEAFF. For the CDR3, the DNA is TGCAGTGTACCAGGTCGGGGGGGGACTGAAGCTTTCTTT.

The table lists this clonotype with a few counts. The chain links TRBV29-1 to TRBJ2-7; a possible D gene is TRBD2 (6 bases). Germline CDR1 SQVTM, CDR2 ANQGSEA. Trimming removed 7 bases from V and 6 bases from J, with 13 bases in between. This CDR3 region has 11 residues. CDR3 coding DNA: TGCAGCGGCGGAGGGTCCGGCGAGCAGTACTTC. It translates to CSGGGSGEQYF.

The sample holds a few counts of this clonotype. This chain connects TRBV20-1 to TRBJ2-1; 12 bases match TRBD2. This CDR3 comprises 14 residues. The J segment lost 9 bases and the V segment lost 4 bases, leaving 7 bases of the junction unmatched. Germline CDR1 reads DFQATT; CDR2 reads SNEGSKA (reference sequence). DNA of the CDR3: TGCAGTGCTAAGACTAGCGGGGGTTTAGGTGAGCAGTTCTTC. Translating it yields CSAKTSGGLGEQFF.

Many counts were recorded for this clonotype. The gene calls are TRBV7-6 and TRBJ2-1; TRBD2 matches at 9 bases. The CDR3 has 16 residues. Germline CDR1 is SGHVS and CDR2 is FNYEAQ. The V and J ends lost 3 bases and 5 bases, in that order; junction bases with no gene match: 8. The DNA for the CDR3 is TGTGCCAGCAGCTTTTTTCCTAGCGGGAACAACAATGAGCAGTTCTTC. This encodes CASSFFPSGNNNEQFF.

The chain links TRBV11-3 to TRBJ2-2; D ambiguous. V lost 0 bases, J lost 10 bases, and 12 bases lay in between. Germline lookup yields CDR1 SGHNT and CDR2 YENEEA. The CDR3 has 14 amino acids. The CDR3 spells CASSLEGIGVELFF. CDR3 nucleotide sequence: TGTGCCAGCAGCTTAGAGGGCATCGGCGTGGAGCTGTTTTTT.

This clonotype was seen a few times. The chain recombines TRBV20-1 with TRBJ1-2; maybe TRBD1 (5 bases). CDR1 DFQATT and CDR2 SNEGSKA come from the germline V gene (reference sequence). The CDR3 spans 15 residues. Trimming took off 0 bases at V and 0 bases at J, with 11 bases between the two ends. CDR3: CSARDPTGANYGYTF. CDR3 in DNA: TGCAGTGCTAGAGATCCAACAGGAGCTAACTATGGCTACACCTTC.